A selection of T cell receptor beta chains follows, all from one sample in a study of blood T cell repertoires in COVID-19. TCRdb's copy holds only in-frame clones and misses some; the assay was immunoSEQ multiplex PCR. In the table there are tens of thousands of clones, around 86% of which are singletons. The sample comprised peripheral blood. The receptors were sampled from a human donor in a cohort sampled during active COVID-19. The donor label of this sample is uncertain. Both conserved end residues are part of each CDR3. Each record gives: clone size, CDR3 length, V gene, D gene, J gene, CDR3 protein, CDR3 DNA. The D gene is left open where the match is weak. Clone size, where shown, is once, few, many, or a class for clones that have expanded.

NA	15	TRBV9	NA	TRBJ1-2	CASSVANTGFYGYTF	TGTGCCAGCAGCGTCGCCAATACAGGGTTCTATGGCTACACCTTC
NA	15	TRBV9	NA	TRBJ2-1	CASSVAPSSYNEQFF	TGTGCCAGCAGCGTAGCTCCATCTAGTTATAATGAGCAGTTCTTC
NA	18	TRBV11-2	TRBD1	TRBJ1-1	CASSLSMWTGAMNTEAFF	TGTGCCAGCAGCTTAAGTATGTGGACAGGGGCGATGAACACTGAAGCTTTCTTT
NA	16	TRBV7-2	TRBD1	TRBJ2-5	CASSFSGTGATETQYF	TGTGCCAGCAGCTTTTCCGGGACAGGGGCAACAGAGACCCAGTACTTC
once	14	TRBV24-1	TRBD1	TRBJ2-1	CATSTPTGGNEQFF	TGTGCCACCAGTACCCCGACAGGGGGGAATGAGCAGTTCTTC
NA	16	TRBV9	NA	TRBJ2-1	CASSVGPQGSYNEQFF	TGTGCCAGCAGCGTAGGTCCCCAGGGAAGCTACAATGAGCAGTTCTTC
NA	15	TRBV6-5	NA	TRBJ1-2	CASSSNRQLPQGYTF	TGTGCCAGCAGCTCGAATCGACAGCTTCCGCAAGGCTACACCTTC
NA	15	TRBV5-1	TRBD1	TRBJ1-1	CASSGGQGAPTEAFF	TGCGCCAGCAGCGGGGGACAGGGGGCGCCCACTGAAGCTTTCTTT
NA	15	TRBV19	NA	TRBJ2-2	CASSIYQGSSGELFF	TGTGCCAGTAGTATATATCAGGGGTCGTCCGGGGAGCTGTTTTTT
NA	13	TRBV6-5	TRBD1	TRBJ1-5	CASSSGGNQPQHF	TGTGCCAGCAGTTCAGGGGGGAATCAGCCCCAGCATTTT
NA	14	TRBV4-2	NA	TRBJ2-1	CASSRDVSYNEQFF	TGTGCCAGCAGCCGAGACGTCTCCTACAATGAGCAGTTCTTC
NA	13	TRBV7-9	NA	TRBJ1-2	CASSLGAAAGYTF	TGTGCCAGCAGCTTAGGGGCAGCAGCTGGCTACACCTTC
NA	13	TRBV7-3	TRBD1	TRBJ2-7	CASSSGTGGEQYF	TGTGCCAGCAGTTCCGGGACAGGGGGAGAGCAGTACTTC
NA	13	TRBV18	TRBD1	TRBJ2-3	CASSPGQWDTQYF	TGTGCCAGCTCGCCGGGACAGTGGGATACGCAGTATTTT
NA	13	TRBV5-4	NA	TRBJ2-5	CASRLADEETQYF	TGTGCCAGCAGGTTAGCGGATGAGGAGACCCAGTACTTC
NA	14	TRBV10-3	NA	TRBJ2-3	CAISSPSGTDTQYF	TGTGCCATCAGTAGCCCTAGCGGCACAGATACGCAGTATTTT
NA	16	TRBV19	TRBD2	TRBJ2-1	CASSIRTSGDYNEQFF	TGTGCCAGTAGTATCAGGACTAGCGGGGACTACAATGAGCAGTTCTTC
NA	15	TRBV11-2	TRBD1	TRBJ2-7	CASRPLGQGNYEQYF	TGTGCCAGCAGACCGCTAGGACAGGGGAACTACGAGCAGTACTTC
NA	14	TRBV3-1/TRBV3-2	NA	TRBJ1-1	CASSYRAGDTEAFF	TGTGCCAGCAGCTATCGGGCGGGGGACACTGAAGCTTTCTTT
NA	16	TRBV4-2	TRBD1	TRBJ1-5	CASSQSAGGSNQPQHF	TGTGCCAGCAGCCAATCCGCAGGGGGAAGCAATCAGCCCCAGCATTTT
NA	15	TRBV2	TRBD1	TRBJ2-1	CASTAGGAEYNEQFF	TGTGCCAGCACTGCAGGGGGCGCGGAATACAATGAGCAGTTCTTC
NA	15	TRBV6-5	NA	TRBJ1-5	CASSYSPGAGEPQHF	TGTGCCAGCAGTTACTCACCGGGAGCGGGAGAGCCCCAGCATTTT
NA	13	TRBV11-2	NA	TRBJ1-5	CASSANSNQPQHF	TGTGCCAGCAGCGCTAACAGCAATCAGCCCCAGCATTTT
NA	15	TRBV6-5	TRBD1	TRBJ2-2	CASRTGAPNTGELFF	TGTGCCAGCAGGACAGGGGCCCCGAACACCGGGGAGCTGTTTTTT